The text below deals with one TCR beta chain. Its specificity is unknown. The data were obtained in a study of T cell clusters in autoimmune cytopenias. TRB rearrangements were amplified by touch-down multiplex PCR with mixed TRB-A/B primers. Reanalyzing the multiplex PCR reads, TCRdb keeps one entry per CDR3 protein, without DNA. Recorded for this sample: about 3,200 distinct CDR3 sequences. Study observations and caveats: Functional roles of the in silico T cell clusters still await experimental validation. Primary autoimmune cytopenia patients seemingly lacked the physiological T cell clusters found in healthy donors.

TRB amplification used 250 ng of peripheral blood genomic DNA. The CDR3 runs to 14 residues. Germline V gives CDR1 KGHSH, CDR2 LQKENI. The receptor was isolated from a human donor with an autoimmune cytopenia or autoimmune hepatitis (not recorded which). The material sequenced was peripheral blood. The gene calls are TRBV18 and TRBJ1-6; TCRdb's D call of TRBD1 is untestable without DNA. CDR3 sequence reads: CASSRGGDNSPLHF.